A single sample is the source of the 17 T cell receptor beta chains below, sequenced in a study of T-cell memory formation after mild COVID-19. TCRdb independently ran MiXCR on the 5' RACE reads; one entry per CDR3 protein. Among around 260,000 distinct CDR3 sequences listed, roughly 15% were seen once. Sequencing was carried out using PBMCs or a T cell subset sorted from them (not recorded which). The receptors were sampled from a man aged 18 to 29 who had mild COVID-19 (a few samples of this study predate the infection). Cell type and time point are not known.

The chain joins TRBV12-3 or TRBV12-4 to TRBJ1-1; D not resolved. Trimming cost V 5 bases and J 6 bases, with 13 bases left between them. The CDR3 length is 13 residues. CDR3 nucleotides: TGTGCCAGCAGTCGAACTTGGGTGGCTGAAGCTTTCTTT. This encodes CASSRTWVAEAFF.

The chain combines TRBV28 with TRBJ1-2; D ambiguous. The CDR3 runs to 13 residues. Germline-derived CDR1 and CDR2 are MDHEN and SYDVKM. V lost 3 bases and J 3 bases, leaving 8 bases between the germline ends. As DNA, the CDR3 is TGTGCCAGCAGTTTGACCGGGGACTATGGCTACACCTTC. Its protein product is CASSLTGDYGYTF.

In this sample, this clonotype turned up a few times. The CDR3 DNA reads as TGCGCCAGCAGTGCCGGAACTAGCGGGGGAGGAGGGACCCAGTACTTC. Translated, it gives CASSAGTSGGGGTQYF. The chain uses TRBV10-2 and TRBJ2-5; 11 nucleotides line up with TRBD2. The CDR3 is 16 residues long. CDR1 WSHSY and CDR2 SAAADI come from the germline V gene. Trimming removed 4 bases from V and 7 bases from J; junction bases left unmatched: 11.

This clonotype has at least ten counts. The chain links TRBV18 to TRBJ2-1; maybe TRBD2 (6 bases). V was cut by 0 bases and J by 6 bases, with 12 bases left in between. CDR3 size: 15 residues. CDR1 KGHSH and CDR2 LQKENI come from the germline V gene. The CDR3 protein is CASSPPGLSGNEQFF. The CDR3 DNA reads TGTGCCAGCTCACCACCGGGACTGTCTGGCAATGAGCAGTTCTTC.

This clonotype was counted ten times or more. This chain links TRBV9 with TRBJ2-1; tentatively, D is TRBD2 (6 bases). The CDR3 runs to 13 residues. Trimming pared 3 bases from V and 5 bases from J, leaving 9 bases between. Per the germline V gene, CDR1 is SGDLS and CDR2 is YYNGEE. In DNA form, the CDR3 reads TGTGCCAGCAGCGCGGGACTGGACAATGAGCAGTTCTTC. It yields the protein CASSAGLDNEQFF.

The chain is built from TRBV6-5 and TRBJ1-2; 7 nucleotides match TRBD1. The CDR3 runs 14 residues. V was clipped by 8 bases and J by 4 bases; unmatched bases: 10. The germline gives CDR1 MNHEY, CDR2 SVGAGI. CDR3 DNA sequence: TGTGCCAGCCATTCCGGACAGGACCTCTATGGCTACACCTTC. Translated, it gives CASHSGQDLYGYTF.

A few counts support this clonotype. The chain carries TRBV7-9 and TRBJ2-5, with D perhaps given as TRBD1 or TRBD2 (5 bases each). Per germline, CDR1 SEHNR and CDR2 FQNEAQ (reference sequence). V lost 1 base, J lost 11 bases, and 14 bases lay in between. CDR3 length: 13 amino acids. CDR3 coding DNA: TGTGCCAGCAGCTTAGATGGGACCCCTGAACAGTACTTC. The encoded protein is CASSLDGTPEQYF.

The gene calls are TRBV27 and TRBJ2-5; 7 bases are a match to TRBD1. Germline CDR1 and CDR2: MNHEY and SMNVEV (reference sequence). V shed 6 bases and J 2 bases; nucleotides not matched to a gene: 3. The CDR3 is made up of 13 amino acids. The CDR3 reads CASRRQGQETQYF. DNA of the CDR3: TGTGCCAGCAGGCGACAGGGACAAGAGACCCAGTACTTC.

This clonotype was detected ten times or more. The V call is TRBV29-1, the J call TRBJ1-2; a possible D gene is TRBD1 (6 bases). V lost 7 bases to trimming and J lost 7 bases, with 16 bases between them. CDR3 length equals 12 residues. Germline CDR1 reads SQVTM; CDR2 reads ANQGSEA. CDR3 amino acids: CSGLQGPSGYTF. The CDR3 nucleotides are TGCAGCGGCCTACAGGGCCCTAGTGGCTACACCTTC. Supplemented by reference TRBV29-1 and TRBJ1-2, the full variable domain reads SAVISQKPSRDICQRGTSLTIQCQVDSQVTMMFWYRQQPGQSLTLIATANQGSEATYESGFVIDKFPISRPNLTFSTLTVSNMSPEDSSIYLCSGLQGPSGYTFGSGTRLTVV.

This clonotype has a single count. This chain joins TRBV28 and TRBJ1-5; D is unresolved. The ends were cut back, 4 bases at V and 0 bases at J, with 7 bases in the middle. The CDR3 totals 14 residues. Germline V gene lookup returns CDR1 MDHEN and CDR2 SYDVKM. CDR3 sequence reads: CASSWETSNQPQHF. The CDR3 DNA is TGTGCCAGCAGTTGGGAAACTAGCAATCAGCCCCAGCATTTT.

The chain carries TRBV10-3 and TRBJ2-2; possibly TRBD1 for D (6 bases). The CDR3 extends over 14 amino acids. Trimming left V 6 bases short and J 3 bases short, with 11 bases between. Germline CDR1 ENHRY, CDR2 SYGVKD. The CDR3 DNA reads TGTGCCATCAGGGACAGAGGGGACACCGGGGAGCTGTTTTTT. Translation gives CAIRDRGDTGELFF.

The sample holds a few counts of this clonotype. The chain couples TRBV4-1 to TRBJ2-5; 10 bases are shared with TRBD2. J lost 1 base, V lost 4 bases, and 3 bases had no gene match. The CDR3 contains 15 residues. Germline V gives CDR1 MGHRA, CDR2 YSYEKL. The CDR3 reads CASSRSSGGQETQYF. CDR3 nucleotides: TGCGCCAGCAGCCGATCTAGCGGGGGCCAAGAGACCCAGTACTTC.

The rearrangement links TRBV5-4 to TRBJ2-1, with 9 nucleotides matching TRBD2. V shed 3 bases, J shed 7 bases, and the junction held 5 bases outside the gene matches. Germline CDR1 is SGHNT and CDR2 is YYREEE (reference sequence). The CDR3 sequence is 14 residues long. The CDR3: CASSSTSGRNEQFF. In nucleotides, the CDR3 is TGTGCCAGCAGCTCGACTAGCGGTAGGAATGAGCAGTTCTTC.

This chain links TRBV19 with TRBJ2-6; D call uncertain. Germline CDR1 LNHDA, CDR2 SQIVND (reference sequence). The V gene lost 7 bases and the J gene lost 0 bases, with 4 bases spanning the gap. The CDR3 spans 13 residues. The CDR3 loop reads CASTVSGANVLTF. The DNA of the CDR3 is TGTGCCAGTACTGTCTCTGGGGCCAACGTCCTGACTTTC.

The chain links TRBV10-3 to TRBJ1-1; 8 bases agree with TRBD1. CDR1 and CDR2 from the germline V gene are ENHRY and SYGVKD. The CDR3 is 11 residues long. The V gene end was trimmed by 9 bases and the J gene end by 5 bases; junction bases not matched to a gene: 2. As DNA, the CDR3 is TGTGCCATAGGACAGGGAACTGAAGCTTTCTTT. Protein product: CAIGQGTEAFF.

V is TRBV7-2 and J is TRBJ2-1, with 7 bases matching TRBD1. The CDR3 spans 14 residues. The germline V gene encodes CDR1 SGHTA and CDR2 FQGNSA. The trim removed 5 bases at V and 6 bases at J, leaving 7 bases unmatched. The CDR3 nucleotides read TGTGCCAGCAGCCAATACCGGGACAGCAATGAGCAGTTCTTC. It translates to CASSQYRDSNEQFF.

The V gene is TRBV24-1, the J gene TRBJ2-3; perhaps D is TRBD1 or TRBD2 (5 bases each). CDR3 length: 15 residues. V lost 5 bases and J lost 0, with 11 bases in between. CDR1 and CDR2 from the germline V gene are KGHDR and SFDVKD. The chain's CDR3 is CATSASRDSTDTQYF. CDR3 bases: TGTGCCACCAGTGCCTCGAGGGACAGCACAGATACGCAGTATTTT.